This entry concerns a single T cell receptor (beta chain). Its antigen is still unknown. Here immunoSEQ multiplex PCR was the method, and the copy in TCRdb shows in-frame clones only, minus some. The sample lists 130,000 or so clones; about nine tenths were seen once. The data were taken from a study of T cell responses to AZD1222 COVID-19 vaccine. Study-wide points: The repertoires were collected only after the peak T cell response. Spike was spanned by vaccine-associated CD4 TCRs, which were dominant at 160-218 and 743-854.

The CDR3 is 20 residues long. The ends lost 2 bases at V and 3 bases at J; junction bases unmatched: 21. Germline loops: CDR1 LNHDA, CDR2 SQIVND (reference sequence). This TCR derives from an adult who received the MenACWY meningococcal vaccine as a control. The chain carries TRBV19 and TRBJ2-5; 7 positions match TRBD2. Source: peripheral blood, taken 28 days after the second dose of the MenACWY control vaccine. For the CDR3, the DNA is TGTGCCAGTAGTATATGGTACGGCGGGCCGGGGGGTGAAAAAGAAGAGACCCAGTACTTC. It specifies CASSIWYGGPGGEKEETQYF.